This T cell receptor beta chain was sequenced during a study of blood T cell repertoires in COVID-19. At the level of the study: The United States, Italy and Spain provided the acute and convalescent COVID-19 samples.

The CDR3 has 12 residues. Germline V CDR1 and CDR2: SGHNT, YYREEE (reference sequence). The ends were cut back, 5 bases at V and 7 bases at J, with 12 bases in the middle. Only in-frame clones appear in the TCRdb table, and some are missing; sequencing was by immunoSEQ multiplex PCR. The table has about 290,000 clones, around four fifths seen once. The receptor's source is a woman aged 50 to 65 with active or convalescent COVID-19. J is TRBJ1-1 and V is TRBV5-4, with D possibly being TRBD1 (6 bases). Input material: peripheral blood. DNA of the CDR3: TGTGCCAGCAGGGTCCCAGGGGTTGAAGCTTTCTTT. It codes for CASRVPGVEAFF.